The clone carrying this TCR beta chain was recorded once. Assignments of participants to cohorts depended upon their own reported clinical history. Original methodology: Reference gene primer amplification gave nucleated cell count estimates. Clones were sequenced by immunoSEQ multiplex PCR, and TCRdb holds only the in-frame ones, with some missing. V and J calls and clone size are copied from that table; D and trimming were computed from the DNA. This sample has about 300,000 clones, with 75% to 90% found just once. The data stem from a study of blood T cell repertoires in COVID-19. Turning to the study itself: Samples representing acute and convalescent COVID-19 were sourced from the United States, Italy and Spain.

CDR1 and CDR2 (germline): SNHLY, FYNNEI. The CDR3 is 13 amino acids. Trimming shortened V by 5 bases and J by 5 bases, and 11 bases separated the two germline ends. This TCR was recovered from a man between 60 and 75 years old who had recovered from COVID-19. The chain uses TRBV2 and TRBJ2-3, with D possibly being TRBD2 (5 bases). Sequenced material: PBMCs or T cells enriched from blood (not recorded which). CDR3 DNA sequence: TGTGCCAGCAGTTACCAACTAGAAGATACGCAGTATTTT. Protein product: CASSYQLEDTQYF. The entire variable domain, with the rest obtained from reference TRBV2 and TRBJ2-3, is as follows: EPEVTQTPSHQVTQMGQEVILRCVPISNHLYFYWYRQILGQKVEFLVSFYNNEISEKSEIFDDQFSVERPDGSNFTLKIRSTKLEDSAMYFCASSYQLEDTQYFGPGTRLTVL.